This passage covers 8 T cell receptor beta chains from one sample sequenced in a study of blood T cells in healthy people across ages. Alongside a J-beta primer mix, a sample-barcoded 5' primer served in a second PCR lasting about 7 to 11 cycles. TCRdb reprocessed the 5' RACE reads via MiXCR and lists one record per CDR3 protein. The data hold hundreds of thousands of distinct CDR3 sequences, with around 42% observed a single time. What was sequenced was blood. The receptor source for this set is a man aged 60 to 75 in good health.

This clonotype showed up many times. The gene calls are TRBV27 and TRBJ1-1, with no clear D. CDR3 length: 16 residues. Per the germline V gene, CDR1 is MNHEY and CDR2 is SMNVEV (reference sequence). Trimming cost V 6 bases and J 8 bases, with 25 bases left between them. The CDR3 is CASSPSIPQGRAEAFF. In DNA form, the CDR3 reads TGTGCCAGCAGCCCGTCTATACCCCAAGGCCGAGCGGAAGCTTTCTTT.

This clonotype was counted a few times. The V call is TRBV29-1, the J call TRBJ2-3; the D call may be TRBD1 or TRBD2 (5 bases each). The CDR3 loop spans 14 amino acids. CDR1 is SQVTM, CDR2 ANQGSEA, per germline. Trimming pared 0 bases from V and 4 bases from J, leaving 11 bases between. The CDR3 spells CSVEDRDGSDTQYF. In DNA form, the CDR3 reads TGCAGCGTTGAAGATCGGGACGGCTCAGATACGCAGTATTTT.

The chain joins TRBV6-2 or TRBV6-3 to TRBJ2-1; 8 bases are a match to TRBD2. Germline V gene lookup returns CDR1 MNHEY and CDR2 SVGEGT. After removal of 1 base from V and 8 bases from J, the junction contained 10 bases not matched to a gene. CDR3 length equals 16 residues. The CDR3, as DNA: TGTGCCAGCAGTTACTACGGCGGGGGGATTTCTGATGAGCAGTTCTTC. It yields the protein CASSYYGGGISDEQFF.

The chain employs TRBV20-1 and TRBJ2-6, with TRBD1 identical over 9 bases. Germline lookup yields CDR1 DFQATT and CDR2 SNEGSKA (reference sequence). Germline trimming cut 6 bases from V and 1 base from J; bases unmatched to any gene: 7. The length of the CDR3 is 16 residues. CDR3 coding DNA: TGCAGTGCCCGAGGGACAGGGCCTTCTGGGGCCAACGTCCTGACTTTC. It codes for CSARGTGPSGANVLTF.

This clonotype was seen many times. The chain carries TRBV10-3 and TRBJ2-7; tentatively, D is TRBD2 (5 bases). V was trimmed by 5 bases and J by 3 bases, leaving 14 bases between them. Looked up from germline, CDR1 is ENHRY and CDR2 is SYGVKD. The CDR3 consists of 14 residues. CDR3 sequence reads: CAISFGQDFYEQYF. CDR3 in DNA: TGTGCCATCAGTTTCGGGCAGGACTTCTACGAGCAGTACTTC.

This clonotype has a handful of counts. The CDR3 DNA follows: TGTGCCAGCAGCTCTACCCTGGCAGGGGGCGGCACAGATACGCAGTATTTT. It is translated as CASSSTLAGGGTDTQYF. The rearrangement joins TRBV7-2 to TRBJ2-3, with 8 bases matching TRBD1. Germline-derived CDR1 and CDR2 are SGHTA and FQGNSA. Trimming at V came to 4 bases and at J to 1 base, leaving 10 bases not matched to a gene. This CDR3 is 17 amino acids long. Looking up the rest from reference TRBV7-2 and TRBJ2-3 gives the full variable domain: GAGVSQSPSNKVTEKGKDVELRCDPISGHTALYWYRQSLGQGLEFLIYFQGNSAPDKSGLPSDRFSAERTGGSVSTLTIQRTQQEDSAVYLCASSSTLAGGGTDTQYFGPGTRLTVL.

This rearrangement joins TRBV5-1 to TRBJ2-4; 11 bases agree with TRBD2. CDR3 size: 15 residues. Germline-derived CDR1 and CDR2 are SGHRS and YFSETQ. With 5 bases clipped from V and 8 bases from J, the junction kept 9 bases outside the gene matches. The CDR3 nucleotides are TGCGCCAGCAGTCGGTTAGCGGGGGGGCCGGACATTCAGTACTTC. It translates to CASSRLAGGPDIQYF.

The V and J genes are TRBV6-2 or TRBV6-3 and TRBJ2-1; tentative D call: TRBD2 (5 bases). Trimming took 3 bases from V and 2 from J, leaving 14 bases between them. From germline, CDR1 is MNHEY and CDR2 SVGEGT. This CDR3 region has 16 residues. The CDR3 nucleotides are TGTGCCAGCAGTTATCCCGGACGGGATCCCTACAATGAGCAGTTCTTC. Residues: CASSYPGRDPYNEQFF.